These 17 T cell receptor beta chains were sequenced from one sample in a study of T cells in Graves' hyperthyroidism and ophthalmopathy. TCR beta CDR3 region amplification was performed from RNA transcripts. Carried out on the TCR CDR3, a first-round RT-PCR used the HTBI primer set. A single record per CDR3 protein comes from TCRdb applying MiXCR to the multiplex PCR reads. Of 300,000 or so distinct CDR3 sequences in the sample, around a fifth were seen once. Sequenced material: blood. These receptors were obtained from a woman aged 45-65 years with Graves' hyperthyroidism.

This clonotype was recorded many times. This chain uses TRBV3-1 with TRBJ2-2; the match to TRBD1 covers 9 bases. The trim removed 4 bases at V and 4 bases at J, leaving 7 bases unmatched. The length of the CDR3 is 16 residues. Germline V gene data show CDR1 as LGHDT and CDR2 as YNNKEL (reference sequence). The CDR3: CASSPHRGRGTGELFF. In DNA form, the CDR3 reads TGTGCCAGCAGCCCCCACAGGGGGCGGGGCACCGGGGAGCTGTTTTTT.

This clonotype showed up just a few times. The chain has TRBV7-9 and TRBJ2-2; D uncertain. Per the germline V gene, CDR1 is SEHNR and CDR2 is FQNEAQ (reference sequence). Trimming took 1 base from V and 3 from J, leaving 6 bases between them. The CDR3 totals 14 residues. This CDR3 reads CASSLGVYTGELFF. CDR3 coding DNA: TGTGCCAGCAGCTTAGGCGTTTACACCGGGGAGCTGTTTTTT. The whole variable domain, filled in from reference TRBV7-9 and TRBJ2-2, reads DTGVSQNPRHKITKRGQNVTFRCDPISEHNRLYWYRQTLGQGPEFLTYFQNEAQLEKSRLLSDRFSAERPKGSFSTLEIQRTEQGDSAMYLCASSLGVYTGELFFGEGSRLTVL.

This clonotype was seen only a few times. The V gene is TRBV6-1, the J gene TRBJ2-7; the D gene could be TRBD1 or TRBD2 (6 bases each). This CDR3 contains 14 residues. The V gene's germline CDR1 is MNHNS and CDR2 SASEGT. V lost 7 bases to trimming and J lost 1 base, with 14 bases between them. The CDR3 nucleotides read TGTGCCAGCAATAGAGGGGGGTCGTCCTACGAGCAGTACTTC. Its protein is CASNRGGSSYEQYF.

This clonotype was picked up many times. The V call is TRBV9, the J call TRBJ1-1; 8 bases map to TRBD1. CDR3 length: 14 residues. CDR1 is SGDLS, CDR2 YYNGEE, per germline. The V segment lost 6 bases and the J segment 0 bases; nucleotides outside the gene matches: 4. This CDR3 is CASNRQGMNTEAFF. The CDR3 nucleotides read TGTGCCAGCAATAGACAGGGGATGAACACTGAAGCTTTCTTT.

In regard to this clonotype: Given a much more abundant clone one base away, this may be a read error. The chain carries TRBV2 and TRBJ2-3, with 8 bases matching TRBD2. This CDR3 has 15 residues. The V and J ends lost 3 bases and 1 base, in that order; junction bases with no gene match: 3. Germline loops: CDR1 SNHLY, CDR2 FYNNEI. CDR3 DNA sequence: TGTGCCAGCAGTGATGCGCGGGGGGGCACAGATACGCAGTATTTT. It yields the protein CASSDARGGTDTQYF.

This clonotype was seen many times. This chain joins TRBV10-3 and TRBJ2-7; D assignment may be TRBD1 or TRBD2 (5 bases each). CDR1 and CDR2 (germline): ENHRY, SYGVKD. This CDR3 comprises 16 residues. V was pared by 2 bases and J by 0 bases, with 14 bases between. The DNA for the CDR3 is TGTGCCATCAGTGAGCCCGGGACGCCAAGCTCCTACGAGCAGTACTTC. This encodes CAISEPGTPSSYEQYF.

This clonotype was counted only a few times. This rearrangement joins TRBV5-1 to TRBJ1-1; 8 bases agree with TRBD1. Germline lookup yields CDR1 SGHRS and CDR2 YFSETQ. This CDR3 is built from 15 residues. After removal of 4 bases from V and 3 bases from J, the junction contained 8 bases not matched to a gene. CDR3 in amino acids: CASSEGTGGYTEAFF. The CDR3 DNA is TGCGCCAGCAGCGAAGGGACAGGCGGATACACTGAAGCTTTCTTT.

The rearrangement uses TRBV12-3 or TRBV12-4 and TRBJ1-2; 8 nucleotides align to TRBD1. The trim removed 8 bases at V and 8 bases at J, leaving 10 bases unmatched. The CDR3 spans 13 residues. The CDR3 nucleotides are TGTGCCAGCGTATACCAGGGGGCGGGAGGCTACACCTTC. This codes for CASVYQGAGGYTF.

This clonotype was picked up many times. The gene calls are TRBV15 and TRBJ1-1, with TRBD1 identical over 8 bases. V dropped 2 bases and J dropped 2; count of bases not matched to a gene: 4. The CDR3 spans 15 residues. Germline V gene data show CDR1 as LNHNV and CDR2 as YYDKDF (reference sequence). As DNA, the CDR3 is TGTGCCACCAGCAGAATGGGGACAGGTAACACTGAAGCTTTCTTT. Its translation: CATSRMGTGNTEAFF.

This clonotype was counted many times. The CDR3, as DNA: TGTGCCTGGAGTGGGAGCGGGAGGGTTGAGCAGTTCTTC. This codes for CAWSGSGRVEQFF. V is TRBV30 and J is TRBJ2-1; TRBD2 matches at 10 bases. The CDR3 is 13 amino acids. Germline values: CDR1 GTSNPN, CDR2 SVGIG (reference sequence). Trimming at V came to 1 base and at J to 9 bases, leaving 3 bases not matched to a gene.

Many counts were recorded for this clonotype. The V and J genes are TRBV24-1 and TRBJ1-1; no clear D. This CDR3 is 16 amino acids long. Germline loops: CDR1 KGHDR, CDR2 SFDVKD. Trimming removed 2 bases from V and 3 bases from J, with 15 bases in between. The CDR3 nucleotides are TGTGCCACCAGTGATTCGGCCGGAGGGAGGCACACTGAAGCTTTCTTT. Its translation is CATSDSAGGRHTEAFF.

This clonotype was seen many times. This chain uses TRBV11-2 with TRBJ1-1; TRBD1 matches at 8 bases. The CDR3 loop spans 14 amino acids. V shed 5 bases, J shed 4 bases, and the junction held 6 bases outside the gene matches. The V gene's germline CDR1 is SGHAT and CDR2 FQNNGV. CDR3 nucleotide sequence: TGTGCCAGCAGCCTAAAAGACAGGGGCACTGAAGCTTTCTTT. This gives the protein CASSLKDRGTEAFF.

About this clonotype: This clone may be a read error of a much larger clone one base away. The chain carries TRBV27 and TRBJ2-3; D is possibly TRBD1 (7 bases). CDR1 and CDR2 from the germline V gene are MNHEY and SMNVEV (reference sequence). The CDR3 is 18 residues long. CDR3 in amino acids: CASSFGGTYRGPTDMQYF. CDR3 bases: TGTGCCAGCTCTTTCGGAGGGACGTACAGGGGACCCACAGATATGCAGTATTTT.

This clonotype was counted at least ten times. This chain connects TRBV10-1 to TRBJ1-2; no definite D call. This CDR3 has 13 residues. V shed 0 bases and J shed 4 bases, with 6 bases lying between them. Germline lookup yields CDR1 WNHNN and CDR2 SYGVQD (reference sequence). Here the CDR3 reads CASSESRSYGYTF. CDR3 DNA sequence: TGCGCCAGCAGTGAGTCGAGAAGCTATGGCTACACCTTC.

This clonotype was observed many times. This chain uses TRBV6-1 with TRBJ2-6, with D possibly TRBD1 on 5 matching bases. Germline V gene lookup returns CDR1 MNHNS and CDR2 SASEGT. The CDR3 loop spans 15 amino acids. V was shortened by 4 bases and J by 2 bases, with 9 bases between the two germline ends. The CDR3 spells CASSAQGAGANVLTF. CDR3 bases: TGTGCCAGCAGTGCCCAGGGCGCTGGGGCCAACGTCCTGACTTTC.

This clonotype has more than one count but fewer than ten. This may be a read error, as it is one base from a much larger clone. The J gene is TRBJ1-2, the V gene TRBV12-3 or TRBV12-4, with D possibly being TRBD1 (6 bases). This CDR3 spans 15 amino acids. Trimming removed 5 bases at V and 6 bases at J, with 19 bases between. The CDR3 sequence: CASSPGLAGDHGYTF. CDR3 DNA: TGTGCCAGCAGTCCCGGTTTGGCAGGGGACCATGGCTACACCTTC.

This clonotype has only a few counts. The gene calls are TRBV2 and TRBJ1-2; D gene unclear. This CDR3 region has 15 residues. Germline-derived CDR1 and CDR2 are SNHLY and FYNNEI. V gave up 0 bases and J gave up 8 bases, with 16 bases separating them. CDR3 coding DNA: TGTGCCAGCAGTGAAGCGGGCACCCTCTCGGAGGGCTACACCTTC. As protein: CASSEAGTLSEGYTF.